This T cell receptor (beta chain) was sequenced for a study of cytomegalovirus exposure and HLA in healthy donors. The validation cohort, a group of roughly 120 subjects, included the donors and was separate from the roughly 720-subject first cohort. Concerning this clone itself: No antigen is known for it.

General study findings and limits: The listing of 150 to 200 TCR beta chains classed them as cytomegalovirus-associated. Most TCR sequences were rare, but some public TCRs occurred in many donors.

The germline V gene encodes CDR1 SEHNR and CDR2 FQNEAQ (reference sequence). The CDR3 is 15 residues long. V dropped 5 bases and J dropped 8; count of bases not matched to a gene: 9. Profiling relied on immunoSEQ multiplex PCR, and the TCRdb table lists in-frame clones only, not all of them. The table has roughly 60,000 clones, approximately 96% seen once. The J gene is TRBJ2-1, the V gene TRBV7-9, with TRBD2 matching 10 bases. The sequence was collected from a young man in good health and CMV-seronegative. Sequenced material: PBMCs. The CDR3 loop is CASSPSGRGKDEQFF. The CDR3 region has the DNA TGTGCCAGCAGCCCGAGCGGGAGGGGGAAGGATGAGCAGTTCTTC.